The sequence of this T cell receptor (beta chain) was determined in a study of OX40 agonist ivuxolimab in advanced cancers. Whole-study context: Among those treated, three patients had partial responses, one with hepatocellular carcinoma and two with cutaneous melanoma.

As concerns this clone: What it recognizes is unknown.

Germline assignment: CDR1 SGHAT and CDR2 FQNNGV. The V gene end was trimmed by 4 bases and the J gene end by 5 bases; junction bases not matched to a gene: 6. The CDR3 sequence is 14 residues long. Autoimmune disease history or systemic immunosuppression disqualified patients. Here immunoSEQ multiplex PCR was the method, and the copy in TCRdb shows in-frame clones only, minus some. The sample records 45,000 to 70,000 clones, around 83% being singletons. Notes on the study in general: Partial responders at 0.1-3.0 mg/kg had among the lowest clonal expansion.

V and J are TRBV11-2 and TRBJ2-5, with 8 positions matching TRBD2. The TCR sequence derives from an adult with an advanced solid tumor such as melanoma, head and neck, liver or kidney cancer. Sequenced material: CD4+ or CD8+ T cells sorted from blood, taken in a trial of the OX40 agonist ivuxolimab. DNA for the CDR3: TGTGCCAGCAGCTCCTTAGCGGGATCTGAGACCCAGTACTTC. It translates to CASSSLAGSETQYF.